This passage covers 16 T cell receptor beta chains from one sample sequenced in a study of PD-1 blockade in classical Hodgkin lymphoma. Measured with immunoSEQ multiplex PCR; TCRdb has only the in-frame clones, and not every one. The sample includes roughly 150,000 clones, nearly 80% of them seen just once. Exposure to brentuximab vedotin varied, and each patient had relapsed following autologous stem cell transplantation. This specimen was peripheral blood mononuclear cells (PBMCs), taken before the second cycle of nivolumab. Receptors originate from a human donor with classical Hodgkin lymphoma.

The chain couples TRBV28 to TRBJ2-4; 8 bases agree with TRBD2. The CDR3 loop spans 14 amino acids. The junction had 2 bases not matched to a gene; V was cut back by 0 bases and J by 7 bases. In germline, CDR1 is MDHEN, CDR2 SYDVKM. In DNA, the CDR3 is TGTGCCAGCAGTTTATGGGCTAGCGGGAACATTCAGTACTTC. Translated, it gives CASSLWASGNIQYF.

The chain has TRBV5-4 and TRBJ2-5; possibly TRBD2 for D (6 bases). With 6 bases removed from V and 3 bases from J, the gap between germline ends came to 18 bases. The CDR3 runs 15 residues. CDR1 is SGHNT, CDR2 YYREEE, per germline (reference sequence). The CDR3 reads CASTRPGEGEETQYF. The CDR3 DNA follows: TGTGCCAGCACTCGACCGGGAGAAGGGGAAGAGACCCAGTACTTC.

Details on this clone: Other DNA sequences in this sample translate to the same CDR3. The rearrangement links TRBV18 to TRBJ2-1; the match to TRBD1 covers 7 bases. The J segment lost 4 bases and the V segment lost 3 bases, leaving 6 bases of the junction unmatched. CDR3 size: 15 residues. Germline CDR1 KGHSH, CDR2 LQKENI. The CDR3 DNA is TGTGCCAGCTCACCGACCGGGACAGTATACAATGAGCAGTTCTTC. Its protein is CASSPTGTVYNEQFF.

The V and J genes are TRBV5-1 and TRBJ2-6; D possibly uses TRBD1 or TRBD2 (5 bases each). Germline CDR1 SGHRS, CDR2 YFSETQ. The CDR3 is made up of 17 amino acids. Trimming removed 4 bases at V and 1 base at J, with 15 bases between. The CDR3 region is CASSPGQWGSGANVLTF. CDR3 nucleotides: TGCGCCAGCAGCCCGGGGCAGTGGGGGTCTGGGGCCAACGTCCTGACTTTC.

This sequence joins TRBV5-1 and TRBJ2-7; TRBD2 matches 15 bases. Germline trimming cut 4 bases from V and 2 bases from J; bases unmatched to any gene: 7. The germline CDR1 and CDR2 sequences are SGHRS and YFSETQ. This CDR3 is 17 amino acids long. CDR3 sequence reads: CASSEGLAGGPPYEQYF. CDR3 bases: TGCGCCAGCAGCGAGGGACTAGCGGGAGGTCCCCCCTACGAGCAGTACTTC.

V gene TRBV2 combines with J gene TRBJ2-3, with D uncertain. The CDR3 consists of 14 residues. The V gene's germline CDR1 is SNHLY and CDR2 FYNNEI. V was trimmed by 7 bases and J by 1 base, leaving 12 bases between them. CDR3 sequence (DNA): TGTGCCAGCACCCCGGTCGTCCGCACAGATACGCAGTATTTT. This sequence encodes CASTPVVRTDTQYF.

The chain joins TRBV9 to TRBJ2-1; 9 bases fit TRBD2. Germline CDR1 and CDR2: SGDLS and YYNGEE. The V and J ends lost 0 bases and 4 bases, in that order; junction bases with no gene match: 2. The CDR3 loop spans 15 amino acids. CDR3 DNA sequence: TGTGCCAGCAGCGTAGTACTAGCGGGTTACAATGAGCAGTTCTTC. Protein sequence: CASSVVLAGYNEQFF.

The sample holds one count of this clone. The V gene is TRBV6-5, the J gene TRBJ1-6, with a tentative D call TRBD1 (5 bases). The CDR3 extends over 14 amino acids. Germline V gene data show CDR1 as MNHEY and CDR2 as SVGAGI. V lost 2 bases, J lost 8 bases, and 10 bases lay in between. In DNA form, the CDR3 reads TGTGCCAGCAGTTACGTTGGAGGGGATTCACCCCTCCACTTT. Residues: CASSYVGGDSPLHF.

The V and J genes are TRBV6-1 and TRBJ1-4; D uncertain. The CDR3 covers 13 residues. Germline V gene lookup returns CDR1 MNHNS and CDR2 SASEGT. Trimming left V 3 bases short and J 10 bases short, with 12 bases between. The chain's CDR3 is CASSENPTGKLFF. CDR3 DNA: TGTGCCAGCAGTGAGAATCCAACGGGAAAACTGTTTTTT.

This clone has only a few counts. This rearrangement joins TRBV9 to TRBJ1-4; 7 nucleotides match TRBD1. The CDR3 totals 15 residues. Germline CDR1 SGDLS, CDR2 YYNGEE. V gave up 3 bases and J gave up 8 bases; unmatched junction bases: 10. CDR3 amino acids: CASSARQGRREKLFF. CDR3 in DNA: TGTGCCAGCAGCGCGCGACAGGGACGGAGAGAAAAACTGTTTTTT.

Details on this clone: Possible read error: a much larger clone is one base away. The chain is built from TRBV30 and TRBJ2-2, with D maybe TRBD2 (6 bases). The CDR3 covers 13 residues. From germline, CDR1 is GTSNPN and CDR2 SVGIG (reference sequence). CDR3 sequence: CVWSRRALGELFF. Written as DNA, the CDR3 is TGTGTCTGGAGTAGGAGGGCTTTGGGGGAGCTGTTTTTT.

This clone came up once. The chain carries TRBV9 and TRBJ1-1; maybe TRBD1 (5 bases). Trimming took off 0 bases at V and 2 bases at J, with 8 bases between the two ends. This CDR3 has 14 residues. The germline V gene has CDR1 SGDLS and CDR2 YYNGEE. The CDR3 is CASSVVTGNTEAFF. DNA of the CDR3: TGTGCCAGCAGCGTAGTTACAGGTAACACTGAAGCTTTCTTT. Filled out from reference TRBV9 and TRBJ1-1, the complete variable domain reads DSGVTQTPKHLITATGQRVTLRCSPRSGDLSVYWYQQSLDQGLQFLIQYYNGEERAKGNILERFSAQQFPDLHSELNLSSLELGDSALYFCASSVVTGNTEAFFGQGTRLTVV.

CDR3: CASSVVGGLNEKLFF. Here the CDR3 DNA reads TGTGCCAGCAGCGTAGTGGGGGGCCTCAATGAAAAACTGTTTTTT. The rearrangement uses TRBV9 and TRBJ1-4; D might be TRBD1 (6 bases). The CDR3 runs to 15 residues. V lost 0 bases, J lost 5 bases, and 11 bases lay in between. The germline gives CDR1 SGDLS, CDR2 YYNGEE.

This chain uses TRBV6-1 with TRBJ2-3, with unresolved D. This CDR3 is 14 amino acids long. V lost 7 bases and J lost 2, with 13 bases in between. The germline gives CDR1 MNHNS, CDR2 SASEGT. CDR3 in DNA: TGTGCCAGCAACCCTAACAGAGTCACAGATACGCAGTATTTT. Amino acid sequence: CASNPNRVTDTQYF.

This chain joins TRBV30 and TRBJ2-7; TRBD2 aligns across 11 bases. The CDR3 is made up of 17 amino acids. The germline V gene encodes CDR1 GTSNPN and CDR2 SVGIG (reference sequence). V gave up 3 bases and J gave up 0 bases; unmatched junction bases: 10. CDR3 bases: TGTGCCTGGAGGAAAACTAGCGGGAGTTCATTCTCCTACGAGCAGTACTTC. It yields the protein CAWRKTSGSSFSYEQYF.

This clone has a handful of counts. The rearrangement links TRBV5-1 to TRBJ2-7; 9 bases are shared with TRBD1. The V gene end was trimmed by 2 bases and the J gene end by 3 bases; junction bases not matched to a gene: 9. This CDR3 comprises 16 residues. Germline V lookup: CDR1 SGHRS, CDR2 YFSETQ. The CDR3 spells CASSFTGGARGYEQYF. CDR3 nucleotides: TGCGCCAGCAGCTTTACAGGGGGCGCGCGCGGCTACGAGCAGTACTTC.